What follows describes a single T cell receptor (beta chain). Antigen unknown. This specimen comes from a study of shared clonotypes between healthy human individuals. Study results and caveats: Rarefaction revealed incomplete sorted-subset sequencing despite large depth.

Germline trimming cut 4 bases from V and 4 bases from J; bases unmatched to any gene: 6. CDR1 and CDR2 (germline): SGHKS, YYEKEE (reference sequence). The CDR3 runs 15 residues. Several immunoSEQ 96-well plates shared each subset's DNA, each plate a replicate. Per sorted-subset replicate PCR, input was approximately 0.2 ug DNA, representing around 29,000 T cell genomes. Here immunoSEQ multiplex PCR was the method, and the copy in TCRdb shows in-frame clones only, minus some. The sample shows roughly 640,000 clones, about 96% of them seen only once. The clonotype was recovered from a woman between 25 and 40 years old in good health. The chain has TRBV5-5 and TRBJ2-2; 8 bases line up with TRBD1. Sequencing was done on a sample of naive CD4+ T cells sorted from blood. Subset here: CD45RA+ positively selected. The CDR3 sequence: CASSRDRRATGELFF. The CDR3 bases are TGTGCCAGCAGCCGGGACAGGAGGGCCACCGGGGAGCTGTTTTTT.